This TCR beta chain came from a study of T-cell memory formation after mild COVID-19. 5'RACE primed from the constant segment yielded TCR alpha and TCR beta cDNA libraries bearing sample barcodes and UMIs. From the 5' RACE reads, TCRdb called clonotypes with MiXCR, one entry per CDR3 protein. The table has around 200,000 distinct CDR3 sequences, approximately 17% seen once; the top ten hold approximately 4%. Between the trimmed V and J ends, which lost 8 bases and 4 bases, there was a span of 14 bases. Germline lookup yields CDR1 SQVTM and CDR2 ANQGSEA. CDR3 length: 12 amino acids. Sample: PBMCs or a T cell subset sorted from them (not recorded which). This sequence was found in a man younger than 30 who had mild COVID-19 (a few samples of this study predate the infection). Cell type and time point are not known. The chain employs TRBV29-1 and TRBJ1-2, with no clear D. DNA for the CDR3: TGCAGCCCACCTATTCTCCGCTATGGCTACACCTTC. It yields the protein CSPPILRYGYTF.